The next 29 T cell receptor beta chains were all read from a single sample in a study of long-term antiretroviral therapy in people with HIV. Sequencing relied on immunoSEQ assay v3.0, run at survey level. This table comes from immunoSEQ multiplex PCR, and its TCRdb copy is limited to in-frame clones, with some not included. This sample yields 33,000 or so clones, of which roughly four fifths are seen a single time; around 13% belongs to the top ten. Sequencing was performed on unsorted PBMCs, taken 0.3 years after starting antiretroviral therapy. These receptors originate from a man aged 18 to 35 with HIV.

The rearrangement uses TRBV6-4 and TRBJ2-7; D is unclear. The germline gives CDR1 MRHNA, CDR2 SNTAGT. The CDR3 extends over 13 amino acids. V lost 0 bases and J lost 6, with 9 bases in between. CDR3 DNA: TGTGCCAGCAGTGACTCTCCGGCTACCGAGCAGTACTTC. It yields the protein CASSDSPATEQYF.

The chain recombines TRBV6-1 with TRBJ1-4; no definite D call. The CDR3 sequence is 14 residues long. V was clipped by 1 base and J by 4 bases, with 7 bases between them. Germline-derived CDR1 and CDR2 are MNHNS and SASEGT. DNA for the CDR3: TGTGCCAGCAGTGAAGGGGGAGGTAATGAAAAACTGTTTTTT. Translated, it gives CASSEGGGNEKLFF.

The chain has TRBV7-2 and TRBJ2-7; 7 bases match TRBD1. CDR3 length: 14 residues. Looked up from germline, CDR1 is SGHTA and CDR2 is FQGNSA. Germline trimming cut 4 bases from V and 1 base from J; bases unmatched to any gene: 4. This CDR3 reads CASSWDRGSYEQYF. The CDR3 DNA follows: TGTGCCAGCAGCTGGGACAGAGGGTCCTACGAGCAGTACTTC.

This rearrangement joins TRBV7-6 to TRBJ2-7; D ambiguous. Germline CDR1 is SGHVS and CDR2 is FNYEAQ. The V gene lost 7 bases and the J gene lost 5 bases, with 15 bases spanning the gap. The CDR3 runs to 13 residues. The CDR3 loop reads CASNPVIGHEQYF. The CDR3 DNA sequence: TGTGCCAGCAACCCCGTAATTGGCCACGAGCAGTACTTC.

The rearrangement joins TRBV6-5 to TRBJ2-7; no clear D gene. Germline CDR1 is MNHEY and CDR2 is SVGAGI. This CDR3 is 11 amino acids long. V was pared by 7 bases and J by 2 bases, with 6 bases between. The CDR3 region is CASKNTYEQYF. CDR3 DNA: TGTGCCAGCAAAAATACCTACGAGCAGTACTTC.

The rearrangement links TRBV29-1 to TRBJ2-1; TRBD2 might be the D (5 bases). The CDR3 covers 14 residues. Germline V lookup: CDR1 SQVTM, CDR2 ANQGSEA. Between the trimmed V and J ends, which lost 3 bases and 0 bases, there was a span of 9 bases. The CDR3: CSVDSGSSYNEQFF. DNA of the CDR3: TGCAGCGTTGACAGCGGAAGCTCCTACAATGAGCAGTTCTTC.

The chain combines TRBV6-4 with TRBJ2-2; possible D gene TRBD2, 5 bases. The V gene lost 1 base and the J gene lost 4 bases, with 13 bases spanning the gap. The V gene's germline CDR1 is MRHNA and CDR2 SNTAGT. There are 16 residues in the CDR3. The CDR3 DNA reads TGTGCCAGCAGTGACTTCTCTGTCGCGGGCACCGGGGAGCTGTTTTTT. Its protein is CASSDFSVAGTGELFF.

Concerning this clone: This sample also contains other DNA sequences that code for the same CDR3. The genes are TRBV11-2 and TRBJ2-3; 7 nucleotides match TRBD2. After removal of 1 base from V and 4 bases from J, the junction contained 2 bases not matched to a gene. CDR3 length equals 14 residues. Germline CDR1 SGHAT, CDR2 FQNNGV. CDR3 loop: CASSLVGGADTQYF. The CDR3 bases are TGTGCCAGCAGCTTAGTGGGGGGGGCAGATACGCAGTATTTT.

The V and J genes are TRBV18 and TRBJ2-3; TRBD2 matches 7 bases. The CDR3 runs 14 residues. V gave up 3 bases and J gave up 5 bases; unmatched junction bases: 5. In germline, CDR1 is KGHSH, CDR2 LQKENI. Written as DNA, the CDR3 is TGTGCCAGCTCACCGTACGGGGAGGGAGATACGCAGTATTTT. As protein: CASSPYGEGDTQYF.

This sequence joins TRBV7-9 and TRBJ1-1, with D unclear. The CDR3 runs to 16 residues. V dropped 1 base and J dropped 3 bases, with 15 bases sitting between them. CDR1 SEHNR and CDR2 FQNEAQ come from the germline V gene (reference sequence). The CDR3 nucleotides are TGTGCCAGCAGCTTAGGTATCGGGTACGGGTACACTGAAGCTTTCTTT. Translation: CASSLGIGYGYTEAFF.

The chain has TRBV29-1 and TRBJ1-1; D is ambiguous. The length of the CDR3 is 13 residues. Germline V gives CDR1 SQVTM, CDR2 ANQGSEA. V was pared by 1 base and J by 6 bases, with 12 bases between. The CDR3 DNA reads as TGCAGCGTTGAAGGGGGTGCGGCTGCTGAAGCTTTCTTT. Its translation: CSVEGGAAAEAFF.

V is TRBV27 and J is TRBJ2-2, with 7 positions matching TRBD1. The CDR3 has 14 residues. J lost 5 bases, V lost 10 bases, and 10 bases had no gene match. The V gene's germline CDR1 is MNHEY and CDR2 SMNVEV (reference sequence). Here the CDR3 reads CATRGGQRTGELFF. The CDR3 DNA follows: TGTGCCACCCGAGGGGGCCAAAGGACCGGGGAGCTGTTTTTT.

The V call is TRBV9, the J call TRBJ1-2; TRBD1 is a possible D gene (5 bases). The CDR3 has 12 amino acids. Germline V lookup: CDR1 SGDLS, CDR2 YYNGEE. V was trimmed by 4 bases and J by 5 bases, leaving 9 bases between them. CDR3 coding DNA: TGTGCCAGCAGCCCGACAGCGTATGGCTACACCTTC. Protein: CASSPTAYGYTF.

This clone has only one observation. The chain employs TRBV10-3 and TRBJ2-7; D might be TRBD2 (6 bases). Trimming shortened V by 10 bases and J by 0 bases, and 19 bases separated the two germline ends. CDR1 is ENHRY, CDR2 SYGVKD, per germline. This CDR3 is built from 15 residues. CDR3 protein: CATRDPGVSSYEQYF. DNA of the CDR3: TGTGCCACCCGAGACCCGGGGGTAAGCTCCTACGAGCAGTACTTC.

The chain couples TRBV6-1 to TRBJ1-2; D possibly corresponds to TRBD1 (5 bases). This CDR3 region has 14 residues. The V gene's germline CDR1 is MNHNS and CDR2 SASEGT. Trimming removed 4 bases from V and 0 bases from J, with 9 bases in between. CDR3 loop: CASSVQGPNYGYTF. In DNA form, the CDR3 reads TGTGCCAGCAGTGTCCAGGGCCCTAACTATGGCTACACCTTC.

This chain joins TRBV27 and TRBJ1-3, with D uncertain. The CDR3 is made up of 17 amino acids. Germline V gene lookup returns CDR1 MNHEY and CDR2 SMNVEV (reference sequence). Trimming took 5 bases from V and 0 from J, leaving 17 bases between them. This chain's CDR3 is CASSPYSPAFSGNTIYF. DNA of the CDR3: TGTGCCAGCAGTCCATATTCACCTGCCTTCTCTGGAAACACCATATATTTT.

V is TRBV5-3 and J is TRBJ1-2; tentatively, D is TRBD1 (6 bases). TRBV5-3 is treated as an ORF (open reading frame) with a function not yet certain. Trimming removed 6 bases from V and 2 bases from J, with 11 bases in between. The CDR3 runs to 13 residues. As DNA, the CDR3 is TGTGCCAGAAACCACAGGGCCAACTATGGCTACACCTTC. Translation: CARNHRANYGYTF.

This clone was detected only once. The chain couples TRBV27 to TRBJ2-7; D assignment may be TRBD1 or TRBD2 (5 bases each). Germline V gene lookup returns CDR1 MNHEY and CDR2 SMNVEV (reference sequence). The V gene lost 6 bases and the J gene lost 1 base, with 13 bases spanning the gap. The CDR3 loop spans 14 amino acids. The CDR3 here is CASRSGGGSYEQYF. In DNA, the CDR3 is TGTGCCAGCAGGAGTGGGGGTGGGTCCTACGAGCAGTACTTC.

The chain has TRBV6-6 and TRBJ2-3; either TRBD1 or TRBD2 may supply D (5 bases each). This CDR3 region has 13 residues. CDR1 and CDR2 from the germline V gene are MNHNY and SVGAGI (reference sequence). Trimming pared 8 bases from V and 3 bases from J, leaving 12 bases between. CDR3 bases: TGTGCCAGCCGAGTGGGGGTAACAGATACGCAGTATTTT. This translates into CASRVGVTDTQYF.

The gene calls are TRBV2 and TRBJ2-7; 7 bases map to TRBD2. Germline-derived CDR1 and CDR2 are SNHLY and FYNNEI. V lost 8 bases and J lost 2; bases outside the gene matches: 3. This CDR3 contains 12 residues. CDR3 sequence reads: CASDGTTYEQYF. The CDR3 coding sequence is TGTGCCAGCGACGGGACTACCTACGAGCAGTACTTC.

The V gene is TRBV6-4, the J gene TRBJ2-3; no firm D call. Germline CDR1 reads MRHNA; CDR2 reads SNTAGT. Between the trimmed V and J ends, which lost 3 bases and 0 bases, there was a span of 4 bases. The CDR3 has 13 residues. The CDR3 nucleotides read TGTGCCAGCAGTGAGGTTAGCACAGATACGCAGTATTTT. Its translation: CASSEVSTDTQYF.

This clone was counted between two and nine times. The rearrangement joins TRBV4-1 to TRBJ2-3; D remains ambiguous. V lost 0 bases and J lost 3, with 10 bases in between. The CDR3 runs to 15 residues. Germline V CDR1 and CDR2: MGHRA, YSYEKL. CDR3 nucleotide sequence: TGCGCCAGCAGCCAAGACATGGTAGGGACAGATACGCAGTATTTT. This sequence encodes CASSQDMVGTDTQYF.

The chain recombines TRBV5-1 with TRBJ1-2; D gene ambiguous. The V end lost 4 bases, the J end lost 3 bases, and 10 bases lay between the germline ends. There are 13 residues in the CDR3. The germline CDR1 and CDR2 sequences are SGHRS and YFSETQ. Here the CDR3 DNA reads TGCGCCAGCAGCCTTGACGGGGACTATGGCTACACCTTC. Protein: CASSLDGDYGYTF.

The CDR3 bases are TGTGCCAGTGTGTCGGGGTGGGATACGCAGTATTTT. It encodes CASVSGWDTQYF. The genes are TRBV7-8 and TRBJ2-3; D is perhaps TRBD2 (5 bases). This CDR3 spans 12 amino acids. CDR1 SGHVS and CDR2 FQNEAQ come from the germline V gene. Trimming removed 9 bases at V and 6 bases at J, with 13 bases between.

This clone was counted between two and nine times. This chain connects TRBV5-4 to TRBJ1-2, with D possibly matching TRBD1 (6 bases). There are 14 residues in the CDR3. Germline V gene data show CDR1 as SGHNT and CDR2 as YYREEE (reference sequence). The V end was cut by 4 bases, the J end by 2 bases, with 12 bases between. The CDR3, as DNA: TGTGCCAGCAGCGTAAGCGGACAGAACTATGGCTACACCTTC. Translation gives CASSVSGQNYGYTF.

This chain uses TRBV11-2 with TRBJ2-7; 9 positions match TRBD1. The CDR3 runs to 15 residues. The germline V gene encodes CDR1 SGHAT and CDR2 FQNNGV. The V gene end was trimmed by 1 base and the J gene end by 5 bases; junction bases not matched to a gene: 6. CDR3 DNA: TGTGCCAGCAGCTTAGTCACAGGGGGCCGGAACGAGCAGTACTTC. Protein product: CASSLVTGGRNEQYF.

The chain couples TRBV9 to TRBJ2-2; TRBD2 aligns across 9 bases. Unmatched junction bases numbered 9, after V lost 2 bases and J lost 7 bases. Germline V CDR1 and CDR2: SGDLS, YYNGEE. The CDR3 runs to 16 residues. CDR3 DNA: TGTGCCAGCAGCGTTCGGGGCGGGAGGGCCGGCGGGGAGCTGTTTTTT. Amino acids: CASSVRGGRAGGELFF.

The rearrangement uses TRBV11-2 and TRBJ1-6, with no clear D. The CDR3 runs to 12 residues. CDR1 is SGHAT, CDR2 FQNNGV, per germline. V lost 4 bases and J lost 10, with 8 bases in between. The CDR3 here is CASSSGSSPLHF. Written as DNA, the CDR3 is TGTGCCAGCAGCTCGGGGAGCTCACCCCTCCACTTT.

This chain joins TRBV14 and TRBJ2-7; TRBD1 aligns across 7 bases. V shed 8 bases, J shed 3 bases, and the junction held 7 bases outside the gene matches. CDR3 length: 13 residues. Germline V gene data show CDR1 as SGHDN and CDR2 as FVKESK. The CDR3 loop reads CASAGQANYEQYF. The CDR3 bases are TGTGCCAGCGCTGGACAGGCAAACTACGAGCAGTACTTC.